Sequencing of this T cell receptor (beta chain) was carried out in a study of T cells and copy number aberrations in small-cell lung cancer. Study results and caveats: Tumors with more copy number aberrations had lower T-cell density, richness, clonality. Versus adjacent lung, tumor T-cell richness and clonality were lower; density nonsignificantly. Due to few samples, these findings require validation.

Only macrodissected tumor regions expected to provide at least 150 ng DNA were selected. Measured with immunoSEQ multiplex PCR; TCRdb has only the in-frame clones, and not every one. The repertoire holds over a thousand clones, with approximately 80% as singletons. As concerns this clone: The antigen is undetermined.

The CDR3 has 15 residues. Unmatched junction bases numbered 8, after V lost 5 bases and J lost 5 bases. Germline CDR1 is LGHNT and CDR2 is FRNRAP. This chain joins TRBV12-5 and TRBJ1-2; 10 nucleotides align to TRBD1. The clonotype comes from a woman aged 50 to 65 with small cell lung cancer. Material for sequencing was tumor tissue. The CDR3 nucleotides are TGTGCTAGTGGTCTAAGACAGGGGGCAAGATATGGCTACACCTTC. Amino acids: CASGLRQGARYGYTF.